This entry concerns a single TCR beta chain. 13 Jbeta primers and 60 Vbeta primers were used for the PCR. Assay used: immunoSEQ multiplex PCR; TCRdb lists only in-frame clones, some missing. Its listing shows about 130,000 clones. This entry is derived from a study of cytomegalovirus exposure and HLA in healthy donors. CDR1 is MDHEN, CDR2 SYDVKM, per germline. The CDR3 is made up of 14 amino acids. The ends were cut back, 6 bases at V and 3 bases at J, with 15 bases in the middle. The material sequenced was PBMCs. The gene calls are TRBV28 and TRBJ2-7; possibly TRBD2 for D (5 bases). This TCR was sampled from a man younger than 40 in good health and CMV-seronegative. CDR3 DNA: TGTGCCAGCAGCCGACGGGGATACTACTACGAGCAGTACTTC. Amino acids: CASSRRGYYYEQYF.